Each of the 7 T cell receptor beta chains below was sequenced from the same sample in a study of cytomegalovirus exposure and HLA in healthy donors (dated by TCRdb to the late 2010s). The library was prepared using the immunoSEQ multiplex PCR assay. For the multiplex PCR, a mixture combining 60 forward primers for TCR Vbeta segments and 13 reverse primers for TCR Jbeta segments was used. The clones in this table, taken by TCRdb from immuneACCESS, are in-frame only. Not every clone is retained; where verified, under half of the shortfall comes from an unresolved V gene, and the cause of the rest is unknown. The sample table records approximately 150,000 clones; 81% of these occur just once. Approximately 1.3% of the sample lies in the top ten. The specimen was PBMCs. The receptor set was obtained from a man aged 45-60 years in good health and CMV-seropositive.

The chain carries TRBV29-1 and TRBJ1-2; weak D call: TRBD1 (5 bases). Germline values: CDR1 SQVTM, CDR2 ANQGSEA. V gave up 3 bases and J gave up 6 bases, with 14 bases separating them. The CDR3 spans 13 residues. For the CDR3, the DNA is TGCAGCGTTGATGTTAAGCAGGGAAATGGCTACACCTTC. Encoded protein: CSVDVKQGNGYTF. The variable domain in full, with the rest retrieved from reference TRBV29-1 and TRBJ1-2, is SAVISQKPSRDICQRGTSLTIQCQVDSQVTMMFWYRQQPGQSLTLIATANQGSEATYESGFVIDKFPISRPNLTFSTLTVSNMSPEDSSIYLCSVDVKQGNGYTFGSGTRLTVV.

The chain is built from TRBV7-2 and TRBJ2-7; the match to TRBD1 covers 9 bases. Trimming took 2 bases from V and 4 from J; bases not matched to a gene: 12. This CDR3 spans 17 amino acids. CDR1 and CDR2 (germline): SGHTA, FQGNSA. CDR3 amino acids: CASSLYGQGPPGYEQYF. In nucleotides, the CDR3 is TGTGCCAGCAGCTTATACGGACAGGGGCCTCCGGGGTACGAGCAGTACTTC.

V is TRBV7-9 and J is TRBJ2-1, with D perhaps matching TRBD1 (6 bases). The CDR3 length is 14 residues. The germline V gene encodes CDR1 SEHNR and CDR2 FQNEAQ (reference sequence). V lost 5 bases and J 3 bases, leaving 11 bases between the germline ends. This CDR3 is CASSHDRNYNEQFF. The CDR3 nucleotides are TGTGCCAGCAGCCACGACAGGAACTACAATGAGCAGTTCTTC.

This CDR3 reads CASSLESGIVGEKLFF. DNA for the CDR3: TGTGCCAGCAGCTTAGAGTCCGGGATTGTGGGAGAAAAACTGTTTTTT. The gene calls are TRBV7-9 and TRBJ1-4; no clear D gene. Trimming removed 1 base from V and 8 bases from J, with 17 bases in between. Germline values: CDR1 SEHNR, CDR2 FQNEAQ (reference sequence). There are 16 residues in the CDR3.

The chain combines TRBV7-9 with TRBJ2-6; tentatively, D is TRBD1 (5 bases). Trimming shortened V by 2 bases and J by 4 bases, and 12 bases separated the two germline ends. Germline V lookup: CDR1 SEHNR, CDR2 FQNEAQ (reference sequence). CDR3 length: 16 residues. CDR3 sequence (DNA): TGTGCCAGCAGCTTATGGAAGGGGCCAGGGGCCAACGTCCTGACTTTC. Protein: CASSLWKGPGANVLTF. The complete variable domain, with remaining parts taken from reference TRBV7-9 and TRBJ2-6, reads DTGVSQNPRHKITKRGQNVTFRCDPISEHNRLYWYRQTLGQGPEFLTYFQNEAQLEKSRLLSDRFSAERPKGSFSTLEIQRTEQGDSAMYLCASSLWKGPGANVLTFGAGSRLTVL.

CDR3 DNA: TGTGCCAGCAGCGTAGGGGCGGGAGGTACCGCAGATACGCAGTATTTT. This gives the protein CASSVGAGGTADTQYF. The chain carries TRBV9 and TRBJ2-3, with 8 nucleotides matching TRBD2. The V gene end was trimmed by 0 bases and the J gene end by 4 bases; junction bases not matched to a gene: 7. This CDR3 has 16 residues. The germline gives CDR1 SGDLS, CDR2 YYNGEE.

This sequence joins TRBV11-1 and TRBJ2-5, with 8 bases lining up with TRBD2. Trimming took 5 bases from V and 3 from J; bases not matched to a gene: 8. Looked up from germline, CDR1 is SGHAT and CDR2 is FQDESV (reference sequence). The CDR3 has 15 amino acids. This chain's CDR3 is CASSPGGTRKETQYF. Here the CDR3 DNA reads TGTGCCAGCAGCCCTGGCGGGACTAGGAAAGAGACCCAGTACTTC.